This T cell receptor (beta chain) was captured in a study of T cells in narcolepsy (dated by TCRdb to the late 2010s). Regarding the research as a whole: The study enrolled patients with narcolepsy type 1 or type 2 (NT1, NT2) together with healthy control donors. Autoreactive T cells targeting hypocretin neuron self-antigens (hypocretin, TRIB2) were sought in narcolepsy patients, and TCR Vbeta sequencing was used to track clonotypes in blood and CSF.

Concerning this clone itself: Its antigen specificity is not known. Base quality data are lacking; no much larger clone is found one base away.

The library relied on the immunoSEQ multiplex PCR assay. What TCRdb holds here is the immuneACCESS table cut down to in-frame rearrangements. Part of the clones is not present; checked against another copy, under half of the missing clones reflect an unresolved V gene, and the others are unexplained. Across this sample there are around 30,000 clones, with around 86% seen only once. The ten largest clones represent less than 3% of the sample. Memory CD4+ T cells were sorted ex vivo from peripheral blood of narcolepsy patients and healthy controls for TCR Vbeta sequencing. Overall study outcomes, separate from this receptor: Numbers of sequenced blood memory CD4+ clonotypes were comparable, averaging approximately 42,000 in patients and over 30,000 in controls. Certain blood memory CD4+ repertoires from patients and controls had no sequences that matched autoreactive T cell clones. In plots comparing CSF and blood CD4+ T cell clonotypes from the same patient, HCRT-specific and TRIB2-specific autoreactive clonotypes were highlighted. According to the report, autoreactive clonotypes were detected serially in the blood of the same patients and of different patients, but not in healthy controls.

The source material was CD45RA- memory CD4+ T cells from PBMCs. Interpreted using the paper, the cell subset or site label stands for: memory T cells sorted ex vivo from peripheral blood. The sequence derives from a human donor with narcolepsy.

The nucleotide sequence is TGTGCCAGCCATTCAGGGGTTAAGGATCAGCCCCAGCATTTT. Translated, it gives CASHSGVKDQPQHF. The chain joins TRBV6-1 to TRBJ1-5; tentative D gene TRBD1, with 6 bases matching. The CDR3 covers 14 residues, taking in both the cysteine and the phenylalanine. The sequence is cut down to CDR3 DNA, 42 bases in frame from base 1. Trimming takes 8 bases from V and 5 bases from J, and the germline ends sit 16 bases apart. From the germline V gene, CDR1 is MNHNS and CDR2 is SASEGT.